This T cell receptor beta chain was retrieved from a study of blood T cell repertoires in COVID-19. Study information: Samples representing acute and convalescent COVID-19 were sourced from the United States, Italy and Spain. In each case, the material was cDNA or gDNA derived from T cells, B-cell-depleted T cells, or PBMCs.

Germline V gene sequence: CDR1 SGHNT, CDR2 YENEEA. CDR3 length: 16 amino acids. Losses at the gene ends were 2 bases for V and 7 bases for J; bases not matched to a gene: 10. In the original processing: Amplified reference gene primers provided the basis for estimating nucleated cell counts. This table comes from immunoSEQ multiplex PCR, and its TCRdb copy is limited to in-frame clones, with some not included. The V and J calls and the clone size are those of that table, but D and trimming were determined from the DNA. The data show 35,000 to 40,000 clones, 80% to 90% seen once. The TCR comes from a human donor in a cohort sampled during active COVID-19. The chain carries TRBV11-3 and TRBJ2-3, with 9 bases that match TRBD2. The sample taken for sequencing was peripheral blood. The CDR3 loop is CASSLFSGGPRNTQYF. The CDR3 DNA is TGTGCCAGCAGCTTATTTAGCGGGGGCCCGCGTAATACGCAGTATTTT. Full variable domain (outside the CDR3, taken from reference TRBV11-3 and TRBJ2-3): EAGVVQSPRYKIIEKKQPVAFWCNPISGHNTLYWYLQNLGQGPELLIRYENEEAVDDSQLPKDRFSAERLKGVDSTLKIQPAELGDSAVYLCASSLFSGGPRNTQYFGPGTRLTVL.